These 10 T cell receptor beta chains came from one sample sequenced in a study of OX40 agonist ivuxolimab in advanced cancers. Repertoires were generated with immunoSEQ multiplex PCR, while TCRdb's copy carries only in-frame clones and drops some. This table has some 100,000 clones, less than 95% appearing once. This sample comprised CD4+ or CD8+ T cells sorted from blood, obtained in a trial of the OX40 agonist ivuxolimab. All receptors derive from an adult with an advanced solid tumor such as melanoma, head and neck, liver or kidney cancer.

This clone was recorded only once. The chain links TRBV18 to TRBJ2-7, with a weak D call TRBD1 (6 bases). V was pared by 0 bases and J by 5 bases, with 11 bases between. This CDR3 spans 14 amino acids. Germline CDR1 KGHSH, CDR2 LQKENI. DNA for the CDR3: TGTGCCAGCTCACCACCGGGGGCTCGGGACGAGCAGTACTTC. It translates to CASSPPGARDEQYF. Filled out from reference TRBV18 and TRBJ2-7, the complete variable domain reads NAGVMQNPRHLVRRRGQEARLRCSPMKGHSHVYWYRQLPEEGLKFMVYLQKENIIDESGMPKERFSAEFPKEGPSILRIQQVVRGDSAAYFCASSPPGARDEQYFGPGTRLTVT.

This clone showed up just once. This chain joins TRBV29-1 and TRBJ2-1; 10 positions match TRBD2. This CDR3 contains 14 residues. The J segment lost 4 bases and the V segment lost 4 bases, leaving 4 bases of the junction unmatched. Germline-derived CDR1 and CDR2 are SQVTM and ANQGSEA. The CDR3 reads CSVGAGGPYNEQFF. The CDR3, as DNA: TGCAGCGTTGGAGCGGGAGGGCCGTACAATGAGCAGTTCTTC.

The chain couples TRBV6-1 to TRBJ2-3; 10 bases align to TRBD1. After removal of 8 bases from V and 3 bases from J, the junction contained 8 bases not matched to a gene. Germline V gives CDR1 MNHNS, CDR2 SASEGT. The CDR3 is 15 residues long. CDR3 bases: TGTGCCAGCGACCGGGACAGGGGAAGGACAGATACGCAGTATTTT. It codes for CASDRDRGRTDTQYF.

The chain carries TRBV19 and TRBJ2-7; D gene uncertain. Germline V gives CDR1 LNHDA, CDR2 SQIVND (reference sequence). CDR3 length equals 13 residues. Trimming removed 10 bases from V and 1 base from J, with 14 bases in between. The CDR3 nucleotides read TGTGCCACCAAACCCCACGGATCCTACGAGCAGTACTTC. This encodes CATKPHGSYEQYF.

The rearrangement joins TRBV7-6 to TRBJ2-2, with TRBD2 matching 11 bases. Per the germline V gene, CDR1 is SGHVS and CDR2 is FNYEAQ. CDR3 size: 16 residues. The trim removed 5 bases at V and 4 bases at J, leaving 6 bases unmatched. The chain's CDR3 is CASSLGTSGTTGELFF. For the CDR3, the DNA is TGTGCCAGCAGCCTCGGGACTAGCGGCACCACCGGGGAGCTGTTTTTT.

The CDR3 DNA reads as TGTGCCAGCAGCCCCTACGGCAATAGCAATCAGCCCCAGCATTTT. It is translated as CASSPYGNSNQPQHF. The chain joins TRBV7-8 to TRBJ1-5, with unresolved D. Trimming removed 5 bases from V and 0 bases from J, with 11 bases in between. The CDR3 loop spans 15 amino acids. Germline values: CDR1 SGHVS, CDR2 FQNEAQ.

The chain uses TRBV9 and TRBJ1-3; TRBD1 is a possible D gene (5 bases). The V and J ends lost 4 bases and 4 bases respectively, with 15 bases between them. This CDR3 is built from 15 residues. Germline V CDR1 and CDR2: SGDLS, YYNGEE. CDR3 sequence: CASSPGGGSGNTIYF. Written as DNA, the CDR3 is TGTGCCAGCAGCCCCGGGGGAGGGTCCGGAAACACCATATATTTT.

The chain uses TRBV7-2 and TRBJ1-4; D call uncertain. Germline values: CDR1 SGHTA, CDR2 FQGNSA. This CDR3 contains 15 residues. The V end was cut by 1 base, the J end by 3 bases, with 9 bases between. CDR3 DNA sequence: TGTGCCAGCAGCTTAGATGGCAGCTCTAATGAAAAACTGTTTTTT. This encodes CASSLDGSSNEKLFF.

J is TRBJ2-1 and V is TRBV19; 7 bases map to TRBD2. The V gene's germline CDR1 is LNHDA and CDR2 SQIVND (reference sequence). The junction had 8 bases not matched to a gene; V was cut back by 5 bases and J by 4 bases. CDR3 size: 15 residues. For the CDR3, the DNA is TGTGCCAGTAGTCCCGAGGGCGGGGGATACAATGAGCAGTTCTTC. Protein: CASSPEGGGYNEQFF.

The chain is built from TRBV19 and TRBJ2-2; 7 bases match TRBD2. CDR1 and CDR2 from the germline V gene are LNHDA and SQIVND (reference sequence). The CDR3 spans 16 residues. Trimming cost V 3 bases and J 2 bases; bases outside gene matches: 6. The CDR3 region is CASSISGVLNTGELFF. DNA of the CDR3: TGTGCCAGTAGTATCAGCGGGGTTCTTAACACCGGGGAGCTGTTTTTT.